This TCR beta chain came from a study of CD8+CD57+ T cells in acquired aplastic anemia. Study-level background: When averaged, DNA from sorted CD4+ and CD8+ cells came to 2.5 to 3.5 ug. Healthy CD8+ samples averaged around 10 million reads. Study observations and caveats: Any difference that existed in CD8+ Simpson's diversity between patients and controls was not significant. There were over 25 CD8+ CDR3 sequences that occurred in both patients and controls.

This CDR3 contains 14 residues. The V gene's germline CDR1 is SQVTM and CDR2 ANQGSEA. V shed 6 bases and J 2 bases; nucleotides not matched to a gene: 7. TCR beta VDJ and CDR3 were profiled, and genomic DNA was the template. Via MiXCR, TCRdb re-called the reads, giving one row per CDR3 protein. The sample includes a few hundred thousand distinct CDR3 sequences, around 60% of them seen just once. About this clonotype itself: The target antigen is unknown.

The specimen was sorted CD4+, CD8+, or CD8+CD57+ T cells (not recorded which) from PBMCs. The source is a human donor in good health. The chain combines TRBV29-1 with TRBJ2-7, with 10 bases lining up with TRBD1. The CDR3 nucleotides read TGCAGCGTCATTGCCGGGACAGGGGCCTACGAGCAGTACTTC. The encoded protein is CSVIAGTGAYEQYF.